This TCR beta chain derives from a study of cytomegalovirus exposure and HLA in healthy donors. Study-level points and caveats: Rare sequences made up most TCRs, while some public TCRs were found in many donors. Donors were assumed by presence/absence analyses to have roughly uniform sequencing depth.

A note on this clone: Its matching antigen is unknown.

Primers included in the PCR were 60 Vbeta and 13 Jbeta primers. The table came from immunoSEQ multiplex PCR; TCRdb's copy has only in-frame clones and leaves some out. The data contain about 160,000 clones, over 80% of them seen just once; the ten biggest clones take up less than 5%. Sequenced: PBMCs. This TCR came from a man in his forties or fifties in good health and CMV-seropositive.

The CDR3 reads CASSYVGGPETQYF. The CDR3 region has the DNA TGTGCCAGCAGCTATGTAGGGGGCCCGGAGACCCAGTACTTC. V usage is TRBV7-9 and J usage is TRBJ2-5; 7 nucleotides align to TRBD1. The CDR3 has 14 residues. J lost 5 bases, V lost 4 bases, and 7 bases had no gene match. Germline V CDR1 and CDR2: SEHNR, FQNEAQ (reference sequence).